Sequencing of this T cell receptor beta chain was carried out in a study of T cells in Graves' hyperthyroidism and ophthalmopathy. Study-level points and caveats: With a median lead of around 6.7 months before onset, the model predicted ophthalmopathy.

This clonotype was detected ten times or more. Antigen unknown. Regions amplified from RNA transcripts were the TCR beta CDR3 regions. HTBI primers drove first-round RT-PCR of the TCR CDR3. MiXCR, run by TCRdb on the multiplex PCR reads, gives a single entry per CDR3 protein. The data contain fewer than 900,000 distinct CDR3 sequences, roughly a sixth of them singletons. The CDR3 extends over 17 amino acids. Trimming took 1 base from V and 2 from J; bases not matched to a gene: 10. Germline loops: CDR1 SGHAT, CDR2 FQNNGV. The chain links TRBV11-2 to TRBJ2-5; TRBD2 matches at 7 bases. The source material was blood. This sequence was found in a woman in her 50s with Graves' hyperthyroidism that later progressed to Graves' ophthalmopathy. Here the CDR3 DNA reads TGTGCCAGCAGCTTAGTCGGAGGGACGGGGGGACAAGAGACCCAGTACTTC. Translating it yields CASSLVGGTGGQETQYF.